This record concerns one T cell receptor beta chain sequence. What it binds is not known. CDR1 is MDHEN and CDR2 is SYDVKM in the germline V gene. CDR3 length: 14 amino acids. V was shortened by 8 bases and J by 1 base, with 11 bases between the two germline ends. All patients experienced relapse after autologous stem cell transplantation, and brentuximab vedotin exposure was variable. The table came from immunoSEQ multiplex PCR; TCRdb's copy has only in-frame clones and leaves some out. The sample shows around 13,000 clones, roughly 84% of them seen only once. The data stem from a study of PD-1 blockade in classical Hodgkin lymphoma. Whole-study results and caveats: By cycle point C4D1, TCR diversity had risen significantly in CD4+ cells (but not CD8+ cells). The repertoire differences lack a defined cause, possibly disease activity or prior therapy.

Sequencing was performed on peripheral blood mononuclear cells (PBMCs), taken at baseline. The chain recombines TRBV28 with TRBJ2-2; D possibly corresponds to TRBD1 (5 bases). The clonotype was recovered from a human donor with classical Hodgkin lymphoma. The chain's CDR3 is CASRWGLNTGELFF. For the CDR3, the DNA is TGTGCCAGCCGTTGGGGCCTGAACACCGGGGAGCTGTTTTTT. The whole variable domain, filled in from reference TRBV28 and TRBJ2-2, reads DVKVTQSSRYLVKRTGEKVFLECVQDMDHENMFWYRQDPGLGLRLIYFSYDVKMKEKGDIPEGYSVSREKKERFSLILESASTNQTSMYLCASRWGLNTGELFFGEGSRLTVL.